What follows are 14 T cell receptor beta chains derived from one specimen sequenced in a study of graft-versus-host responses after intestinal transplantation. Only in-frame clones appear in the TCRdb table, and some are missing; sequencing was by immunoSEQ multiplex PCR. This table holds about 120,000 clones, approximately 95% found once. These TCRs are of unknown antigen specificity. Sample: unstimulated CD8+ T cells sorted from spleen or lymph node cells, taken before intestinal transplant. Source of these receptors: a human donor who received an intestinal transplant.

This chain links TRBV28 with TRBJ1-5; D gene uncertain. The V end lost 2 bases, the J end lost 1 base, and 12 bases lay between the germline ends. Germline V lookup: CDR1 MDHEN, CDR2 SYDVKM. This CDR3 region has 16 residues. In DNA, the CDR3 is TGTGCCAGCAGTTTAGGAAGAAGGGAGAGCAATCAGCCCCAGCATTTT. Residues: CASSLGRRESNQPQHF.

The V and J genes are TRBV27 and TRBJ2-1; possibly TRBD2 for D (6 bases). V lost 5 bases, J lost 8 bases, and 13 bases lay in between. The CDR3 totals 13 residues. Germline V gene lookup returns CDR1 MNHEY and CDR2 SMNVEV (reference sequence). CDR3 in amino acids: CASSGGNMDEQFF. CDR3 in DNA: TGTGCCAGCAGTGGCGGGAACATGGATGAGCAGTTCTTC.

The chain has TRBV6-6 and TRBJ1-3; possibly TRBD1 for D (5 bases). Looked up from germline, CDR1 is MNHNY and CDR2 is SVGAGI (reference sequence). CDR3 length: 15 amino acids. V gave up 4 bases and J gave up 4 bases, with 14 bases separating them. In DNA form, the CDR3 reads TGTGCCAGCAGTTTGGGCCAGGGCTCGGGAAACACCATATATTTT. Protein: CASSLGQGSGNTIYF.

The J gene is TRBJ2-5, the V gene TRBV27; 7 bases are shared with TRBD2. The J call may be incorrect, as the DNA end agrees better with TRBJ2-7. From germline, CDR1 is MNHEY and CDR2 SMNVEV (reference sequence). The CDR3 has 16 amino acids. CDR3 nucleotide sequence: TGTGCCAGCAGTCCCGGGGGTAGCGGGTTGGTCTACGAGCAGTACTTC. Its translation is CASSPGGSGLVYEQYF.

The chain recombines TRBV11-2 with TRBJ2-5, with 10 bases aligning to TRBD1. This CDR3 region has 16 residues. The germline V gene has CDR1 SGHAT and CDR2 FQNNGV. With 6 bases clipped from V and 4 bases from J, the junction kept 11 bases outside the gene matches. This chain's CDR3 is CASRPVTGGGRETQYF. The CDR3, as DNA: TGTGCCAGCAGACCAGTGACAGGGGGCGGAAGAGAGACCCAGTACTTC.

The rearrangement uses TRBV14 and TRBJ2-5; the D gene is possibly TRBD1 (6 bases). V lost 0 bases and J lost 3, with 14 bases in between. CDR3 length: 16 residues. Germline V gene lookup returns CDR1 SGHDN and CDR2 FVKESK. The CDR3 DNA sequence: TGTGCCAGCAGCCAAGAATGGTCCAGGGGCAAAGAGACCCAGTACTTC. Encoded protein: CASSQEWSRGKETQYF.

There are a few counts of this clone. The chain has TRBV9 and TRBJ2-1; D possibly corresponds to TRBD2 (6 bases). Trimming stripped 0 bases from V and 9 bases from J, with 16 bases between. Germline V gives CDR1 SGDLS, CDR2 YYNGEE. The CDR3 spans 15 residues. CDR3 residues: CASSVVTVRGSEQFF. CDR3 nucleotide sequence: TGTGCCAGCAGCGTAGTTACAGTCCGGGGGAGTGAGCAGTTCTTC.

The sample holds one count of this clone. V gene TRBV9 combines with J gene TRBJ2-7, with 8 bases identical to TRBD2. Per germline, CDR1 SGDLS and CDR2 YYNGEE. The V gene end was trimmed by 4 bases and the J gene end by 0 bases; junction bases not matched to a gene: 6. The CDR3 is 15 residues long. CDR3 sequence: CASSPSGGYSYEQYF. The CDR3 DNA follows: TGTGCCAGCAGCCCCTCGGGAGGGTACTCCTACGAGCAGTACTTC.

A few counts support this clone. The chain joins TRBV7-2 to TRBJ2-7, with D tentatively TRBD1 (5 bases). Trimming took off 1 base at V and 2 bases at J, with 9 bases between the two ends. Germline V gene sequence: CDR1 SGHTA, CDR2 FQGNSA. The CDR3 runs to 14 residues. The CDR3 coding sequence is TGTGCCAGCAGCTTAGGGCAGGGAACCTACGAGCAGTACTTC. Its protein is CASSLGQGTYEQYF.

The rearrangement links TRBV10-3 to TRBJ2-7, with 8 bases fitting TRBD2. V lost 3 bases to trimming and J lost 3 bases; unmatched junction nucleotides: 7. Per germline, CDR1 ENHRY and CDR2 SYGVKD. This CDR3 has 15 amino acids. This chain's CDR3 is CAISEGTGRVYEQYF. The CDR3 bases are TGTGCCATCAGTGAAGGGACCGGGAGGGTCTACGAGCAGTACTTC.

This chain uses TRBV28 with TRBJ2-7; D gene uncertain. The CDR3 runs to 16 residues. Germline assignment: CDR1 MDHEN and CDR2 SYDVKM. Trimming left V 5 bases short and J 5 bases short, with 22 bases between. The DNA of the CDR3 is TGTGCCAGCAGTCTATTAAAGTCGCCCGAGCGCCACGAGCAGTACTTC. Translated, it gives CASSLLKSPERHEQYF.

The gene calls are TRBV7-2 and TRBJ2-1; no clear D gene. V lost 5 bases, J lost 8 bases, and 16 bases lay in between. From germline, CDR1 is SGHTA and CDR2 FQGNSA. The CDR3 has 14 residues. The CDR3 bases are TGTGCCAGCAGCCCCCCGTCGATATTCGATGAGCAGTTCTTC. Protein product: CASSPPSIFDEQFF.

This chain joins TRBV28 and TRBJ2-3, with 7 bases fitting TRBD2. The germline CDR1 and CDR2 sequences are MDHEN and SYDVKM. V lost 5 bases to trimming and J lost 2 bases; unmatched junction nucleotides: 13. The CDR3 is made up of 17 amino acids. The CDR3 DNA reads TGTGCCAGCAGTCCGCCCCTCCCGCGGGAGCCCACAGATACGCAGTATTTT. This sequence encodes CASSPPLPREPTDTQYF.

The rearrangement links TRBV6-1 to TRBJ2-1, with unresolved D. The germline CDR1 and CDR2 sequences are MNHNS and SASEGT. Trimming stripped 2 bases from V and 0 bases from J, with 11 bases between. The CDR3 consists of 16 residues. CDR3 nucleotide sequence: TGTGCCAGCAGTGAATGGGCAGGCAGCTCCTACAATGAGCAGTTCTTC. Translated, it gives CASSEWAGSSYNEQFF.